The rows below give T cell receptor beta chains drawn from one sample of a study of T cells of healthy individuals. TCRdb redid the calling of the 5' RACE reads with MiXCR, one entry per CDR3 protein. The sample yields 75,000 to 95,000 distinct CDR3 sequences, about 4.8% seen once. These receptor sequences come from a female donor in good health. Both conserved end residues are part of each CDR3. D genes are given only for firm matches. The size field is filled for only some rows; it gives once, few, many or a size class.

>TRBJ2-2|TRBV7-2|many|-
TGTGCCAGCAGCTCGACCCATACTACCGGGACCGGTGAGCTGTTTTTT
CASSSTHTTGTGELFF
>TRBJ2-1|TRBV20-1|many|-
TGCAGTGCCATGGCCGGCGGAGGAGAGGATGAGCAGTTCTTC
CSAMAGGGEDEQFF
>TRBJ1-2|TRBV30|few|-
TGTGCCTGGAGTCACACCCCTGGGGGCTACACCTTC
CAWSHTPGGYTF
>TRBJ1-1|TRBV5-6|-|-
TGTGCCAGCAGCTTGTTTTCCGGGGGAGAAGCTTTCTTT
CASSLFSGGEAFF
>TRBJ2-1|TRBV4-1|many|TRBD2
TGCGCCAGCAGCCAACTGGTAGCGGGAGCGTACAATGAGCAGTTCTTC
CASSQLVAGAYNEQFF
>TRBJ1-2|TRBV6-6|few|-
TGTGCCAGCAGCCCCCCAGAACAGGTGATCTATGGCTACACCTTC
CASSPPEQVIYGYTF
>TRBJ1-1|TRBV7-3|many|-
TGTGCCAGCAGCTTAAGCCCAGGGGTTGAAGCTTTCTTT
CASSLSPGVEAFF
>TRBJ2-3|TRBV29-1|many|-
TGCAGCGTCAATAGCGGCCCTGCACGCACAGATACGCAGTATTTT
CSVNSGPARTDTQYF
>TRBJ2-1|TRBV4-3|few|TRBD2
TGCGCCAGCAGCCAAGAACTAGCGGGAGTCTACAATGAGCAGTTCTTC
CASSQELAGVYNEQFF
>TRBJ2-1|TRBV12-5|many|-
TGTGCTAGTGGTTTGGTACCGACAGTCGGGATGAATGAGCAGTTCTTC
CASGLVPTVGMNEQFF
>TRBJ1-1|TRBV6-2/TRBV6-3|few|TRBD1
TGTGCCAGCAGGGGTAGACAGGGCCGAACGGTTGACGAAGCTTTCTTT
CASRGRQGRTVDEAFF
>TRBJ2-5|TRBV7-3|few|TRBD2
TGTGCCAGCAGCTTAGACGGGACTAGGAGGATGGAGACCCAGTACTTC
CASSLDGTRRMETQYF
>TRBJ2-1|TRBV9|many|TRBD2
TGTGCCAGCAGCGTAGTAGGGACTAGCGGACAGAGCTCCTACAATGAGCAGTTCTTC
CASSVVGTSGQSSYNEQFF